These 10 T cell receptor beta chains were sequenced from one sample in a study of T-cell reconstitution after alpha-beta-depleted transplantation in children. Construction of the TCRbeta library involved unique molecular identifiers. One entry per CDR3 protein, called by TCRdb with MiXCR from the PCR reads. The profile shows 250,000 to 400,000 distinct CDR3 sequences, approximately 23% of them singletons. The sequenced sample was PBMCs, mostly from graft donor cells, obtained 180 days after TCRalphabeta/CD19-depleted stem cell transplant. The receptors were gathered from a male patient younger than 18 who had a stem cell transplant for acute lymphoblastic leukemia, so the T cells may come from the graft donor.

This clonotype has just a few counts. The chain couples TRBV9 to TRBJ2-2; no clear D gene. Germline-derived CDR1 and CDR2 are SGDLS and YYNGEE. This CDR3 spans 17 amino acids. Trimming stripped 4 bases from V and 4 bases from J, with 20 bases between. DNA for the CDR3: TGTGCCAGCAGCTTCGTTTGGGGAAAACCGAGCACCGGGGAGCTGTTTTTT. Its protein is CASSFVWGKPSTGELFF.

V and J are TRBV5-1 and TRBJ1-2, with D perhaps matching TRBD1 (6 bases). This CDR3 has 15 residues. V shed 2 bases and J shed 6 bases, with 17 bases lying between them. Germline lookup yields CDR1 SGHRS and CDR2 YFSETQ. CDR3 sequence reads: CASSFDYRVSDGYTF. The CDR3 DNA follows: TGCGCCAGCAGCTTTGATTACAGGGTATCGGATGGCTACACCTTC.

The chain has TRBV5-1 and TRBJ2-2; 8 bases align to TRBD2. This CDR3 comprises 14 residues. Trimming cost V 9 bases and J 0 bases; bases outside gene matches: 4. CDR1 is SGHRS and CDR2 is YFSETQ in the germline V gene. The CDR3 loop reads CATPGGSNTGELFF. DNA for the CDR3: TGCGCCACCCCGGGGGGGTCGAACACCGGGGAGCTGTTTTTT.

This clonotype was counted between two and nine times. V is TRBV5-8 and J is TRBJ2-7; TRBD1 is a possible D gene (5 bases). V was cut by 2 bases and J by 0 bases, with 12 bases left in between. CDR3 size: 15 residues. Germline CDR1 and CDR2: SGHTS and YDEGEE. CDR3 bases: TGTGCCAGCAGCTTTGGTACAGGCAACTCCTACGAGCAGTACTTC. Translated: CASSFGTGNSYEQYF.

The chain couples TRBV5-1 to TRBJ2-1; 7 bases are a match to TRBD2. Unmatched junction bases numbered 10, after V lost 3 bases and J lost 4 bases. The CDR3 is 16 amino acids. Germline loops: CDR1 SGHRS, CDR2 YFSETQ. CDR3 protein: CASSSLAGAFYNEQFF. CDR3 nucleotide sequence: TGCGCCAGCAGCTCCTTGGCGGGAGCCTTTTACAATGAGCAGTTCTTC. The variable domain in full, with the rest retrieved from reference TRBV5-1 and TRBJ2-1, is KAGVTQTPRYLIKTRGQQVTLSCSPISGHRSVSWYQQTPGQGLQFLFEYFSETQRNKGNFPGRFSGRQFSNSRSEMNVSTLELGDSALYLCASSSLAGAFYNEQFFGPGTRLTVL.

The chain carries TRBV7-3 and TRBJ2-5; 11 positions agree with TRBD1. The CDR3 sequence is 14 residues long. The germline V gene encodes CDR1 SGHTA and CDR2 FQGTGA. J was trimmed by 4 bases and V by 6 bases; bases with no gene match: 4. Here the CDR3 reads CASSRDRGAETQYF. The CDR3 bases are TGTGCCAGCAGTCGGGACAGGGGGGCAGAGACCCAGTACTTC.

The rearrangement joins TRBV7-3 to TRBJ2-1, with 7 bases matching TRBD1. V lost 5 bases, J lost 2 bases, and 6 bases stayed unmatched. Germline V lookup: CDR1 SGHTA, CDR2 FQGTGA. The CDR3 has 15 amino acids. The CDR3 here is CASSRLRGTYNEQFF. CDR3 coding DNA: TGTGCCAGCAGCCGCCTCAGGGGGACCTACAATGAGCAGTTCTTC.

This clonotype was counted only a few times. The chain uses TRBV19 and TRBJ1-5, with a weak D call TRBD1 (5 bases). This CDR3 is built from 13 residues. V lost 9 bases to trimming and J lost 3 bases, with 12 bases between them. The germline V gene encodes CDR1 LNHDA and CDR2 SQIVND (reference sequence). The CDR3 sequence is CASLRGYNQPQHF. The CDR3, as DNA: TGTGCCAGCCTTCGGGGGTACAATCAGCCCCAGCATTTT.

The genes are TRBV20-1 and TRBJ2-3; 8 bases match TRBD2. This CDR3 is built from 14 residues. Germline CDR1 and CDR2: DFQATT and SNEGSKA (reference sequence). The V gene end was trimmed by 6 bases and the J gene end by 4 bases; junction bases not matched to a gene: 9. CDR3 DNA sequence: TGCAGTGCCTTACGGGAGGGCCGCGCAGATACGCAGTATTTT. This gives the protein CSALREGRADTQYF.

This clonotype has only a few counts. V is TRBV20-1 and J is TRBJ2-7; the D gene could be TRBD1 or TRBD2 (5 bases each). CDR1 is DFQATT and CDR2 is SNEGSKA in the germline V gene (reference sequence). This CDR3 has 15 residues. The V end was cut by 6 bases, the J end by 2 bases, with 20 bases between. CDR3 sequence: CSAASSEGLTYEQYF. CDR3 bases: TGCAGTGCCGCGTCATCCGAGGGGCTCACCTACGAGCAGTACTTC.